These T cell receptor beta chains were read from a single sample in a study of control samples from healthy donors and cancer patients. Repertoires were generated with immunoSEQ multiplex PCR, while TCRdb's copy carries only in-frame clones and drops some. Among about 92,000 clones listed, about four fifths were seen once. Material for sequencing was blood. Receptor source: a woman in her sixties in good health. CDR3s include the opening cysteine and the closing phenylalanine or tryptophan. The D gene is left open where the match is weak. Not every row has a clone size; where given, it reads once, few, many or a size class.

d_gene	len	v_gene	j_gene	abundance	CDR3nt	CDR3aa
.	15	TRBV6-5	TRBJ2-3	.	TGTGCCAGCAGCCCGACGGGCGTAAGCACAGATACGCAGTATTTT	CASSPTGVSTDTQYF
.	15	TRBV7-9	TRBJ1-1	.	TGTGCCAGCAGCTTACCGGGACACGTGAACACTGAAGCTTTCTTT	CASSLPGHVNTEAFF
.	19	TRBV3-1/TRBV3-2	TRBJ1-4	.	TGTGCCAGCAGCCAAACTCCCCTCGGTTATGGTGGGTTGGATGAAAAACTGTTTTTT	CASSQTPLGYGGLDEKLFF
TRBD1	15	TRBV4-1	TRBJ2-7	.	TGCGCCAGCAGCCAGGCCGGGACAGGGTCCTACGAGCAGTACTTC	CASSQAGTGSYEQYF
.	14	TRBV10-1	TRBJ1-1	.	TGCGCCAGCACTAATGGGGGGGATAACACTGAAGCTTTCTTT	CASTNGGDNTEAFF
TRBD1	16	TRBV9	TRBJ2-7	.	TGTGCCAGCAGCGTAGGACCGGGACAGGGGACCTACGAGCAGTACTTC	CASSVGPGQGTYEQYF
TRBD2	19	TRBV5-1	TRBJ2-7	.	TGCGCCAGCAGCTCCGACGCCAAGCTAGCGGAGTCATCCCCCTACGAGCAGTACTTC	CASSSDAKLAESSPYEQYF
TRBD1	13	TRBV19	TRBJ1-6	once	TGTGCCAGCACACAGGGGGCGCTTTCACCCCTCCACTTT	CASTQGALSPLHF
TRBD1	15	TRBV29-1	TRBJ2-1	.	TGCAGCGTTGAAGGCCGGGACAGGGCCCCCAATGAGCAGTTCTTC	CSVEGRDRAPNEQFF
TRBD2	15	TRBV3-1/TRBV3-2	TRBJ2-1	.	TGTGCCAGCAGCCTCACTAGCGGGAGTTCGCATGAGCAGTTCTTC	CASSLTSGSSHEQFF